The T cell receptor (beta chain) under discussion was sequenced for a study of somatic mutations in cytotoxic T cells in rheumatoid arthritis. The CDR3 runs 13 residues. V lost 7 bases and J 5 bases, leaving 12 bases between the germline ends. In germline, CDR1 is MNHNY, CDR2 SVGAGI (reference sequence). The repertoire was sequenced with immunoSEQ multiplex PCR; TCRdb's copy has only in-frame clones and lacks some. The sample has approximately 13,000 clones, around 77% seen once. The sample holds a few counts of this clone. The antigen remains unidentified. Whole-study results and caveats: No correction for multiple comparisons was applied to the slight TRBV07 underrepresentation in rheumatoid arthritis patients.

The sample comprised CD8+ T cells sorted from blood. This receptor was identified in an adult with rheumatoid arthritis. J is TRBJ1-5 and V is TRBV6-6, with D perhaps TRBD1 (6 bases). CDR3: CASTSGTYQPQHF. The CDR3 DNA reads TGTGCCAGCACATCCGGGACATATCAGCCCCAGCATTTT.